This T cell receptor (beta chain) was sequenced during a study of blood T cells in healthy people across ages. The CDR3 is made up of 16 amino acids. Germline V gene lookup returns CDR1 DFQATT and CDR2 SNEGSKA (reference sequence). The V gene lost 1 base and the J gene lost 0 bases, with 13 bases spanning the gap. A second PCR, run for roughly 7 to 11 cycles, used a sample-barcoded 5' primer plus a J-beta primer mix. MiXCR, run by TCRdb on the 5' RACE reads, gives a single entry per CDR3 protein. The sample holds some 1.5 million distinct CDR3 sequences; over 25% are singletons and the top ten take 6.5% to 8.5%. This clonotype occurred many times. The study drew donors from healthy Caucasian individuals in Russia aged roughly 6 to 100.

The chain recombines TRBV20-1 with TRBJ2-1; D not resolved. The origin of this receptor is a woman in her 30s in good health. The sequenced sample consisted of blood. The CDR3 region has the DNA TGCAGTGCTAGAGCGTCCGCACCAAGCTCCTACAATGAGCAGTTCTTC. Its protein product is CSARASAPSSYNEQFF.